The present entry profiles one T cell receptor (beta chain) with its context. The target antigen is unknown. 13 Jbeta primers and 60 Vbeta primers were used for the PCR. TCRdb keeps only in-frame clones here, not all; method: immunoSEQ multiplex PCR. The sample consists of 150,000 or so clones, roughly 77% of them appearing once. The data were obtained in a study of cytomegalovirus exposure and HLA in healthy donors. Study-level results: Most TCR sequences were rare, but some public TCRs occurred in many donors. TCR beta sequences reportedly predicted the HLA-A and HLA-B alleles of most subjects accurately.

Sequenced material: PBMCs. The TCR originated in a man aged 30 to 39 in good health and CMV-seropositive.

The CDR3 region is CASSEGAGYNSPLHF. The CDR3 bases are TGTGCCAGCAGTGAAGGGGCAGGATATAATTCACCCCTCCACTTT. J is TRBJ1-6 and V is TRBV6-1; D uncertain. Germline V gene data show CDR1 as MNHNS and CDR2 as SASEGT. This CDR3 region has 15 residues. Trimming took off 1 base at V and 4 bases at J, with 8 bases between the two ends.